The rows below give T cell receptor beta chains drawn from one sample of a study of T-cell reconstitution after alpha-beta-depleted transplantation in children. TCRdb processed the PCR reads anew with MiXCR; each CDR3 protein has one entry. The sample yields hundreds of thousands of distinct CDR3 sequences, roughly 15% seen once. Sequencing used PBMCs from the stem cell graft donor, obtained from the stem cell graft. These receptors originate from a human donor who donated a stem cell graft to a child with acute myeloid leukemia. CDR3s include the opening cysteine and the closing phenylalanine or tryptophan. The order of the fields is D gene, clone size, CDR3 length, V gene, J gene, CDR3 DNA, CDR3 protein. A D gene is named only where the DNA matches it firmly. Clone size appears in some rows only: once, few, many, or a class for an expanded clone.

TRBD2	few	14	TRBV20-1	TRBJ2-1	TGCAGTGCTAGCTACGGGGGGGCCTACAATGAGCAGTTCTTC	CSASYGGAYNEQFF
-	many	15	TRBV5-5	TRBJ1-1	TGTGCCAGCAGCTCCCGGGCAGGGCCGAACACTGAAGCTTTCTTT	CASSSRAGPNTEAFF
TRBD2	many	18	TRBV20-1	TRBJ2-1	TGCAGTTCCCTGGGACTAGCGGGGGGTTTAAGCTCCTACAATGAGCAGTTCTTC	CSSLGLAGGLSSYNEQFF
-	-	13	TRBV5-1	TRBJ1-1	TGCGCCAGCAGCTTGGAGGGTTTCCCTGAAGCTTTCTTT	CASSLEGFPEAFF
-	-	13	TRBV5-1	TRBJ2-3	TGCGCCAGCAGCGGTCAGGGGCCTTATACGCAGTATTTT	CASSGQGPYTQYF
-	few	18	TRBV5-6	TRBJ2-1	TGTGCCAGCAGCTTCAAGGGAATCCGCAGTAGCTCCTACAATGAGCAGTTCTTC	CASSFKGIRSSSYNEQFF
TRBD2	many	17	TRBV20-1	TRBJ2-5	TGCAGTGCTAGCCACCCCCCCACTAGCGGGACGCGGGAGACCCAGTACTTC	CSASHPPTSGTRETQYF
TRBD2	-	15	TRBV20-1	TRBJ2-5	TGCAGTGCTAGAGGTGACTCGGGACTAGGAGAGACCCAGTACTTC	CSARGDSGLGETQYF
TRBD1	few	12	TRBV6-5	TRBJ1-6	TGTGCCAGTCGACAGGGGAATTCACCCCTCCACTTT	CASRQGNSPLHF
TRBD2	-	13	TRBV12-3/TRBV12-4	TRBJ2-1	TGTGCCAGCAGTGGGGAGGGTATCAATGAGCAGTTCTTC	CASSGEGINEQFF
-	many	15	TRBV5-5	TRBJ2-2	TGTGCCAGCAGCTCAAGCCACGGATCCACCGGGGAGCTGTTTTTT	CASSSSHGSTGELFF
-	-	13	TRBV19	TRBJ2-7	TGTGCCAGTAGTACCGTGCCCACCTACGAGCAGTACTTC	CASSTVPTYEQYF
-	few	17	TRBV5-5	TRBJ2-1	TGTGCCAGCAGCCCAGGAACAGGGCCGCCTTCCTACAATGCGCAGTTCTTC	CASSPGTGPPSYNAQFF
-	-	13	TRBV11-2	TRBJ1-4	TGTGCCAGCAGCCCGCCTAGCTCCGAAAAACTGTTTTTT	CASSPPSSEKLFF
TRBD1	few	14	TRBV10-3	TRBJ1-2	TGTGCCATCAGTGAACCGGACAGGGCGGTTGGCTACACCTTC	CAISEPDRAVGYTF
-	-	13	TRBV12-3/TRBV12-4	TRBJ2-5	TGTGCCAGCAGTTTACAGGAAAGGGAGACCCAGTACTTC	CASSLQERETQYF
TRBD1	many	13	TRBV20-1	TRBJ2-3	TGCAGTGGAGGGACAGGGGGAACAGATACGCAGTATTTT	CSGGTGGTDTQYF
-	-	14	TRBV20-1	TRBJ1-2	TGCAGTGCTACCCAAGGACATGCCGCCCTTGGCTACACCTTC	CSATQGHAALGYTF
-	many	15	TRBV7-6	TRBJ1-1	TGTGCCAGCAGCTTAGACGAAGGGATCGGCACTGAAGCTTTCTTT	CASSLDEGIGTEAFF
TRBD1	many	15	TRBV20-1	TRBJ2-3	TGCAGTGCTAGTGACAGGGAATCGAGCACAGATACGCAGTATTTT	CSASDRESSTDTQYF
-	-	15	TRBV7-2	TRBJ2-2	TGTGCCAGCAGCTTAGTATACAAGAACACCGGGGAGCTGTTTTTT	CASSLVYKNTGELFF
-	many	13	TRBV12-3/TRBV12-4	TRBJ1-1	TGTGCCAGCAGTTTCGGGGGGAACACTGAAGCTTTCTTT	CASSFGGNTEAFF
-	many	13	TRBV20-1	TRBJ2-5	TGCAGTGCTAGCTCGATAGCGTCGGAGACCCAGTACTTC	CSASSIASETQYF
-	many	14	TRBV4-3	TRBJ1-1	TGCGCCAGCAGCCAAGAGTTGGGGAACACTGAAGCTTTCTTT	CASSQELGNTEAFF
TRBD1	many	13	TRBV20-1	TRBJ2-5	TGCAGTGCCAGTGGGACAGGGTGGGAGACCCAGTACTTC	CSASGTGWETQYF
-	-	16	TRBV20-1	TRBJ1-5	TGCAGTGCCGCCAACTCGTTTCAGGGAGAACATCAGCCCCAGCATTTT	CSAANSFQGEHQPQHF
TRBD1	few	15	TRBV29-1	TRBJ2-1	TGCAGCGTTGACAACCGCGGGACAGGGGGAAATGAGCAGTTCTTC	CSVDNRGTGGNEQFF
-	many	14	TRBV29-1	TRBJ2-7	TGCAGCGTTGAAGCTGGGACGGGAAACTACGAGCAGTACTTC	CSVEAGTGNYEQYF
-	many	15	TRBV4-3	TRBJ1-6	TGCGCCAGCAGCCAAGATCATGACGGATTTATGACCCTCCACTTT	CASSQDHDGFMTLHF
TRBD1	many	14	TRBV7-2	TRBJ1-5	TGTGCCAGCAGCTTAGTGACAGGGGTAAAGCCCCAGCATTTT	CASSLVTGVKPQHF
TRBD1	-	14	TRBV10-2	TRBJ1-2	TGCGCCAGCAGAGAGGCCGGGACAGGCTATGGCTACACCTTC	CASREAGTGYGYTF
-	many	13	TRBV5-1	TRBJ2-1	TGCGCCAGCAGCTTGGTATGGGGCACTGAGCAGTTCTTC	CASSLVWGTEQFF
TRBD2	few	15	TRBV7-9	TRBJ2-1	TGTGCCAGCAGCTTAGCGGGGGAGGGGTTCAATGAGCAGTTCTTC	CASSLAGEGFNEQFF
TRBD1	-	16	TRBV4-3	TRBJ1-2	TGCGCCAGCAGCCAAGATGGGACAGGGCTATCCTATGGCTACACCTTC	CASSQDGTGLSYGYTF
-	-	16	TRBV4-3	TRBJ2-1	TGCGCCAGCAGCCAAGAAATCCTCGTAGCCTACAATGAGCAGTTCTTC	CASSQEILVAYNEQFF
-	many	11	TRBV12-3/TRBV12-4	TRBJ2-5	TGTGCCAGCAGTCCCGCGGAGACCCAGTACTTC	CASSPAETQYF
-	many	12	TRBV20-1	TRBJ1-2	TGCAGTGCTAGCTACGGGAGGGATGGCTACACCTTC	CSASYGRDGYTF
TRBD1	few	14	TRBV20-1	TRBJ1-1	TGCAGTGCCTTCCGACAGGGGACGAACACTGAAGCTTTCTTT	CSAFRQGTNTEAFF
-	many	14	TRBV20-1	TRBJ1-3	TGCAGTGCTAAGTCGGGGTCAGCTGGAAACACCATATATTTT	CSAKSGSAGNTIYF
TRBD1	-	16	TRBV12-3/TRBV12-4	TRBJ1-2	TGTGCCAGCAACCGACTCGGGACAGGGGACCGGTATGGCTACACCTTC	CASNRLGTGDRYGYTF
-	many	14	TRBV29-1	TRBJ1-1	TGCAGCGTTGTCGGCCAGCGTGAGAACACTGAAGCTTTCTTT	CSVVGQRENTEAFF
-	many	15	TRBV5-5	TRBJ1-5	TGTGCCAGCAGAGTACAGGGCAATAGCAATCAGCCCCAGCATTTT	CASRVQGNSNQPQHF
-	many	14	TRBV29-1	TRBJ1-6	TGCAGCGTTGGGACTGGCAGGGGTGATTCACCCCTCCACTTT	CSVGTGRGDSPLHF
-	many	14	TRBV20-1	TRBJ1-1	TGCAGTGCGGGTCAGTGGAATATGAACACTGAAGCTTTCTTT	CSAGQWNMNTEAFF